One sample yielded the 18 T cell receptor beta chains listed below, sequenced in a study of blood T cell repertoires in COVID-19. The assay was immunoSEQ multiplex PCR, and TCRdb's table has in-frame clones only and misses some. The sample carries fewer than 85,000 clones, around 80% recorded once. The sample comprised peripheral blood. Source of these receptors: a man aged 60-69 years with active or convalescent COVID-19.

The chain employs TRBV18 and TRBJ2-7; weak D call: TRBD1 (5 bases). V was cut by 2 bases and J by 7 bases, with 12 bases left in between. The CDR3 contains 13 residues. Germline CDR1 is KGHSH and CDR2 is LQKENI. In nucleotides, the CDR3 is TGTGCCAGCTCACCATATGGGGCCGAGGAGCAGTACTTC. This encodes CASSPYGAEEQYF.

The rearrangement uses TRBV3-1 (or the pseudogene TRBV3-2) and TRBJ2-5; D unresolved. Between the trimmed V and J ends, which lost 4 bases and 3 bases, there was a span of 9 bases. The CDR3 extends over 13 amino acids. Germline V gives CDR1 LGHDT, CDR2 YNNKEL (reference sequence). The CDR3 spells CASSLSTKETQYF. As DNA, the CDR3 is TGTGCCAGCAGCCTATCGACAAAAGAGACCCAGTACTTC.

CDR3 DNA: TGCGCCAGCAGCCTTGGGACAGTGAACACTGAAGCTTTCTTT. It yields the protein CASSLGTVNTEAFF. The chain employs TRBV5-1 and TRBJ1-1, with 7 positions matching TRBD1. This CDR3 is built from 14 residues. Germline CDR1 reads SGHRS; CDR2 reads YFSETQ. The J segment lost 0 bases and the V segment lost 4 bases, leaving 3 bases of the junction unmatched.

This sequence joins TRBV9 and TRBJ1-6; D uncertain. The CDR3 is 14 amino acids. CDR1 SGDLS and CDR2 YYNGEE come from the germline V gene. Trimming shortened V by 2 bases and J by 8 bases, and 11 bases separated the two germline ends. This CDR3 reads CASSVSGPHSPLHF. The CDR3 DNA reads as TGTGCCAGCAGCGTGTCAGGCCCCCATTCACCCCTCCACTTT.

V and J are TRBV6-6 and TRBJ2-7, with D possibly TRBD2 on 6 matching bases. V lost 5 bases, J lost 5 bases, and 10 bases lay in between. The CDR3 loop spans 12 amino acids. In germline, CDR1 is MNHNY, CDR2 SVGAGI (reference sequence). For the CDR3, the DNA is TGTGCCAGCAGTCCCCGGAGGGACGAGCAGTACTTC. It yields the protein CASSPRRDEQYF.

V gene TRBV9 combines with J gene TRBJ2-7; 9 bases are shared with TRBD1. Per the germline V gene, CDR1 is SGDLS and CDR2 is YYNGEE. Unmatched junction bases numbered 4, after V lost 0 bases and J lost 3 bases. The CDR3 length is 15 residues. The DNA for the CDR3 is TGTGCCAGCAGCGTAGGCCCGGACAGGGGCTACGAGCAGTACTTC. Protein: CASSVGPDRGYEQYF.

The chain couples TRBV15 to TRBJ2-7, with a tentative D call TRBD1 (6 bases). CDR1 and CDR2 (germline): LNHNV, YYDKDF (reference sequence). V was clipped by 3 bases and J by 0 bases, with 12 bases between them. The CDR3 is made up of 15 amino acids. The chain's CDR3 is CATSRGRDTSYEQYF. The CDR3 DNA is TGTGCCACCAGCAGGGGCCGGGACACCTCCTACGAGCAGTACTTC.

This clone has just a few counts. V gene TRBV7-7 combines with J gene TRBJ2-2; D might be TRBD1 (6 bases). Trimming took 1 base from V and 2 from J, leaving 11 bases between them. Per the germline V gene, CDR1 is SSHAT and CDR2 is FNYEAQ (reference sequence). The CDR3 sequence is 16 residues long. In DNA form, the CDR3 reads TGTGCCAGCAGCTTAGATGCAGGGGCTAACACCGGGGAGCTGTTTTTT. Amino acid sequence: CASSLDAGANTGELFF.

This clone was observed a few times. The chain employs TRBV30 and TRBJ1-6; 9 positions match TRBD1. From germline, CDR1 is GTSNPN and CDR2 SVGIG (reference sequence). CDR3 length equals 13 residues. Losses at the gene ends were 0 bases for V and 10 bases for J; bases not matched to a gene: 1. The CDR3 nucleotides are TGTGCCTGGAGTGTGACAGGGGGGTCACCCCTCCACTTT. It encodes CAWSVTGGSPLHF.

J is TRBJ2-5 and V is TRBV10-3; 7 bases are a match to TRBD1. J was trimmed by 0 bases and V by 10 bases; bases with no gene match: 5. The CDR3 consists of 13 residues. Germline CDR1 and CDR2: ENHRY and SYGVKD. Written as DNA, the CDR3 is TGTGCCACTGGGACAGAGAACCAAGAGACCCAGTACTTC. This codes for CATGTENQETQYF.

J is TRBJ2-7 and V is TRBV7-2; 9 bases are shared with TRBD1. After removal of 2 bases from V and 1 base from J, the junction contained 6 bases not matched to a gene. This CDR3 contains 16 residues. CDR1 and CDR2 (germline): SGHTA, FQGNSA. CDR3 region: CASSLHPGQGSYEQYF. The CDR3, as DNA: TGTGCCAGCAGCTTACACCCGGGACAGGGATCCTACGAGCAGTACTTC.

This chain uses TRBV12-1 with TRBJ1-1; TRBD1, the D gene given by the table, was not confirmed from the DNA. TRBV12-1 is reported as a pseudogene. There are 15 residues in the CDR3. This CDR3 is CASSDRGQLNTEAFF. The CDR3, as DNA: TGTGCCAGCAGCGATCGGGGACAGCTGAACACTGAAGCTTTCTTT.

The genes are TRBV3-1 (or the pseudogene TRBV3-2) and TRBJ1-2; TRBD1 might be the D (5 bases). Germline CDR1 LGHDT, CDR2 YNNKEL (reference sequence). V gave up 4 bases and J gave up 10 bases, with 16 bases separating them. This CDR3 region has 13 residues. The CDR3 sequence is CASSPRRGGDYTF. CDR3 nucleotide sequence: TGTGCCAGCAGCCCCAGGAGGGGTGGAGACTACACCTTC.

This sequence joins TRBV11-2 and TRBJ1-1; TRBD1 matches at 8 bases. Germline-derived CDR1 and CDR2 are SGHAT and FQNNGV. The CDR3 sequence is 15 residues long. With 3 bases clipped from V and 3 bases from J, the junction kept 6 bases outside the gene matches. Written as DNA, the CDR3 is TGTGCCAGCAGCTTGCAGGGGGCGCGGGACACTGAAGCTTTCTTT. As protein: CASSLQGARDTEAFF.

The rearrangement joins TRBV10-1 to TRBJ2-7; a weak D match, TRBD1 (5 bases). The germline V and J ends were trimmed by 2 bases and 2 bases, with 10 bases remaining between them. The CDR3 consists of 14 residues. Germline CDR1 and CDR2: WNHNN and SYGVQD (reference sequence). The CDR3 is CASSEAGQAYEQYF. For the CDR3, the DNA is TGCGCCAGCAGTGAGGCCGGACAAGCCTACGAGCAGTACTTC.

V is TRBV29-1 and J is TRBJ1-1; D unclear. This CDR3 spans 14 amino acids. Germline V gene data show CDR1 as SQVTM and CDR2 as ANQGSEA. The ends were cut back, 3 bases at V and 4 bases at J, with 15 bases in the middle. CDR3 bases: TGCAGCGTTGAGCATCAGGTGCGGGGCACTGAAGCTTTCTTT. It specifies CSVEHQVRGTEAFF.

In this sample, this clone turned up a few times. This rearrangement joins TRBV5-5 to TRBJ2-3; weak D call: TRBD2 (5 bases). Germline V CDR1 and CDR2: SGHKS, YYEKEE (reference sequence). Trimming took 4 bases from V and 1 from J, leaving 22 bases between them. This CDR3 is built from 18 residues. The CDR3 here is CASSPDSDLIAGTDTQYF. In DNA, the CDR3 is TGTGCCAGCAGCCCGGACTCGGACCTGATAGCCGGCACAGATACGCAGTATTTT.

V gene TRBV12-3 or TRBV12-4 combines with J gene TRBJ2-3; tentatively, D is TRBD1 (5 bases). The CDR3 is 12 amino acids. V dropped 4 bases and J dropped 3 bases, with 5 bases sitting between them. CDR3 DNA: TGTGCCAGCAGTTCAGGGACAGATACGCAGTATTTT. This sequence encodes CASSSGTDTQYF.